This is a list of T cell receptor beta chains from one sample in a study of T cell responses to AZD1222 COVID-19 vaccine. Clones were read by immunoSEQ multiplex PCR, and TCRdb kept only the in-frame ones, dropping some. The repertoire holds around 190,000 clones, with roughly 88% as singletons. Specimen: peripheral blood, collected 28 days after the second AZD1222 dose. These receptor sequences come from an adult who received the AZD1222 COVID-19 vaccine. Each CDR3 is given with its conserved first and last residue. The D gene is left open where the match is weak. The size field is filled for only some rows; it gives once, few, many or a size class.

.,TRBJ1-3,TRBV5-1,.,CASSPPGMAGNTIYF,TGCGCCAGCAGCCCCCCCGGTATGGCTGGAAACACCATATATTTT
.,TRBJ1-2,TRBV28,TRBD1,CASSLGAQGYGYTF,TGTGCCAGCAGTTTAGGGGCACAGGGGTATGGCTACACCTTC
.,TRBJ1-2,TRBV7-8,.,CASSQTLSQVLNGYTF,TGTGCCAGCAGCCAAACACTATCACAGGTCCTCAATGGCTACACCTTC
.,TRBJ2-5,TRBV5-4,TRBD1,CASSPPRTGEGETQYF,TGTGCCAGCAGCCCGCCGAGGACAGGGGAGGGGGAGACCCAGTACTTC
.,TRBJ1-2,TRBV15,TRBD1,CATSPRQGGYGYTF,TGTGCCACCAGCCCCCGACAGGGGGGCTATGGCTACACCTTC
.,TRBJ1-4,TRBV28,.,CASTHQSPQGIGEKLFF,TGTGCCAGCACTCACCAGAGCCCCCAGGGAATCGGTGAAAAACTGTTTTTT
.,TRBJ2-7,TRBV19,TRBD1,CASSPIPGQGMYEQYF,TGTGCCAGTAGTCCGATCCCGGGACAGGGTATGTACGAGCAGTACTTC
once,TRBJ2-2,TRBV7-3,.,CASSLVLSRDPGELFF,TGTGCCAGCAGCTTAGTCCTGAGCAGGGACCCCGGGGAGCTGTTTTTT
.,TRBJ2-7,TRBV5-1,.,CASSFRGEQYF,TGCGCCAGCAGTTTCCGGGGCGAGCAGTACTTC
.,TRBJ2-1,TRBV6-1,TRBD2,CASSARLAGLYNEQFF,TGTGCCAGCAGTGCCAGACTAGCGGGCCTCTACAATGAGCAGTTCTTC
.,TRBJ1-3,TRBV7-2,.,CASSLRANTIYF,TGTGCCAGCAGCTTACGTGCAAACACCATATATTTT
.,TRBJ2-7,TRBV6-5,.,CACGDSAYEQYF,TGTGCCTGCGGGGACAGCGCCTACGAGCAGTACTTC
once,TRBJ1-6,TRBV5-1,TRBD1,CASSLRDRGSPLHF,TGCGCCAGTAGCCTCCGGGACAGGGGTTCACCCCTCCACTTT
.,TRBJ1-4,TRBV9,.,CASSLGTELPNEKLFF,TGTGCCAGCAGCTTGGGGACTGAGCTACCTAATGAAAAACTGTTTTTT
.,TRBJ2-5,TRBV5-5,.,CASSLVGGSEGTQYF,TGTGCCAGCAGCTTGGTTGGGGGTAGTGAGGGGACCCAGTACTTC
.,TRBJ2-7,TRBV10-3,TRBD1,CAISGDRSYEQYF,TGTGCCATCAGTGGGGACAGGAGCTACGAGCAGTACTTC
.,TRBJ2-7,TRBV5-1,.,CASSLLPGNEQYF,TGCGCCAGCAGCTTGCTCCCAGGGAACGAGCAGTACTTC
.,TRBJ2-2,TRBV28,TRBD2,CASSSASGGYTGELFF,TGTGCCAGCAGTTCGGCTAGCGGGGGGTATACCGGGGAGCTGTTTTTT
.,TRBJ2-5,TRBV5-1,.,CASSGQGGQETQYF,TGCGCCAGCAGCGGGCAAGGGGGGCAAGAGACCCAGTACTTC
.,TRBJ1-1,TRBV5-1,.,CASSPFGGRNTEAFF,TGCGCCAGCAGCCCCTTCGGGGGAAGGAACACTGAAGCTTTCTTT
.,TRBJ1-2,TRBV14,.,CASSPRMDYGYTF,TGTGCCAGCAGCCCCCGAATGGACTATGGCTACACCTTC